The rows below give T cell receptor beta chains drawn from one sample of a study of ipilimumab plus nivolumab after autologous stem cell transplantation. Repertoires were generated with immunoSEQ multiplex PCR, while TCRdb's copy carries only in-frame clones and drops some. The sample lists some 40,000 clones; almost 95% were seen once. The specimen comprised PBMCs, sampled in a trial of ipilimumab plus nivolumab as post-transplant consolidation. Receptors were obtained from a male donor with multiple myeloma. Each CDR3 is given with its conserved first and last residue. D genes are given only for firm matches. Size is omitted from some rows. Given values are once, few, many or a class for expanded clones.

clone_size	cdr3_length	j_call	v_call	d_call	cdr3_nt	cdr3_aa
-	15	TRBJ2-3	TRBV5-4	-	TGTGCCAGCAGCGACGCCCGGTACGGCACAGATACGCAGTATTTT	CASSDARYGTDTQYF
-	18	TRBJ1-5	TRBV19	-	TGTGCCAGTAGCTCATCCAGGACGACGGACGTTGGCAATCAGCCCCAGCATTTT	CASSSSRTTDVGNQPQHF
-	18	TRBJ2-7	TRBV7-2	TRBD2	TGTGCCAGCAGCTTAGCGCGAGCGGGAGGGCCGGGGAACTACGAGCAGTACTTC	CASSLARAGGPGNYEQYF
-	16	TRBJ2-2	TRBV7-2	TRBD2	TGTGCCAGCAGCTTAGCCGGACTAGCAGGAACCGGGGAGCTGTTTTTT	CASSLAGLAGTGELFF
-	20	TRBJ2-6	TRBV7-3	TRBD1	TGTGCCAGCAGCCCCGATCGGGACAGGGGGCTCCCCTCTGGGGCCAACGTCCTGACTTTC	CASSPDRDRGLPSGANVLTF
-	14	TRBJ1-1	TRBV27	TRBD1	TGTGCCAGCAGTGTCCGGGACAGTTACACTGAAGCTTTCTTT	CASSVRDSYTEAFF
once	17	TRBJ2-3	TRBV5-4	TRBD2	TGTGCCAGCAGCTTCACCCTCGGACTAGATGGCACAGATACGCAGTATTTT	CASSFTLGLDGTDTQYF
-	15	TRBJ2-1	TRBV9	-	TGTGCCAGCAGCGCTAGGAAAGACACCTACAATGAGCAGTTCTTC	CASSARKDTYNEQFF
-	17	TRBJ2-1	TRBV28	TRBD2	TGTGCCAGCAGCCCCCTGGGACTAGCGGGATATAGGAGTGAGCAGTTCTTC	CASSPLGLAGYRSEQFF
-	11	TRBJ1-2	TRBV20-1	-	TGCAGTGCTGTCGACAGATATGGCTACACCTTC	CSAVDRYGYTF
once	16	TRBJ2-5	TRBV19	TRBD2	TGTGCCAGTAGTTTGACTAGCGGGAGTGGCCAAGAGACCCAGTACTTC	CASSLTSGSGQETQYF
-	15	TRBJ2-7	TRBV6-1	-	TGTGCCAGCAGTGAAGCGCCCGGCCAATCCTACGAGCAGTACTTC	CASSEAPGQSYEQYF
-	18	TRBJ2-1	TRBV19	TRBD2	TGTGCCAGTAGTAATAGGGCCTCCCGGACTAGCGGTGTGGATGAGCAGTTCTTC	CASSNRASRTSGVDEQFF